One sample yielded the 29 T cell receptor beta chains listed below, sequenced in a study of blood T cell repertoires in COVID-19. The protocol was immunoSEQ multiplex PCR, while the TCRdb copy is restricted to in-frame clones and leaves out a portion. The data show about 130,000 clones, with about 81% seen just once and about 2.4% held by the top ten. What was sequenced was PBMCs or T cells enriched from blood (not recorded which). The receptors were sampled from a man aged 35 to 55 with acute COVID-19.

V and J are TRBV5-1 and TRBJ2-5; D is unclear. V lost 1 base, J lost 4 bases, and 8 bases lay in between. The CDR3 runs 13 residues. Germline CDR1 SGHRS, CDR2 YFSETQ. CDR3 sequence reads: CASSLTSGETQYF. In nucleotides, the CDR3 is TGCGCCAGCAGCTTGACCTCGGGAGAGACCCAGTACTTC.

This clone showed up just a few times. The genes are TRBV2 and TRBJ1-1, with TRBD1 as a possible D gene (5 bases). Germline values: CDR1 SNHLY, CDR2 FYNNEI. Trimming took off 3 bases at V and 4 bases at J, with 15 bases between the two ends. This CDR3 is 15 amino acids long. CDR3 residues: CASSDPPGQATEAFF. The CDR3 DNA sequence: TGTGCCAGCAGTGACCCTCCCGGACAAGCCACTGAAGCTTTCTTT.

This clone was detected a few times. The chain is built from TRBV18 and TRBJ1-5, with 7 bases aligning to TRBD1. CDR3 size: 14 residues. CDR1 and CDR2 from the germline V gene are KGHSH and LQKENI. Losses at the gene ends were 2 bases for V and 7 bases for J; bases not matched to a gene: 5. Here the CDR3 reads CASSPEVQGQPQHF. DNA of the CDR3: TGTGCCAGCTCACCAGAGGTACAGGGGCAGCCCCAGCATTTT.

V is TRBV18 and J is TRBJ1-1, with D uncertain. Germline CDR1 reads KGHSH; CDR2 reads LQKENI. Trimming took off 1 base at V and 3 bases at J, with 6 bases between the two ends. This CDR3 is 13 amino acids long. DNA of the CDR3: TGTGCCAGCTCACCACGGGCAGACACTGAAGCTTTCTTT. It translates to CASSPRADTEAFF.

CDR3 coding DNA: TGTGCCAGCAGCCAAGGGGGGGGTAGGAGCAATCAGCCCCAGCATTTT. It encodes CASSQGGGRSNQPQHF. The V and J genes are TRBV3-1 (or the pseudogene TRBV3-2) and TRBJ1-5, with D perhaps TRBD1 (5 bases). The germline V gene has CDR1 LGHDT and CDR2 YNNKEL (reference sequence). Trimming pared 1 base from V and 1 base from J, leaving 11 bases between. The CDR3 is 16 amino acids.

The CDR3 nucleotides read TGTGCCAGTAGTACCGACAGGTACAATCAGCCCCAGCATTTT. This gives the protein CASSTDRYNQPQHF. This rearrangement joins TRBV19 to TRBJ1-5, with a tentative D call TRBD1 (6 bases). Germline CDR1 reads LNHDA; CDR2 reads SQIVND (reference sequence). V dropped 4 bases and J dropped 3 bases, with 10 bases sitting between them. CDR3 length: 14 residues.

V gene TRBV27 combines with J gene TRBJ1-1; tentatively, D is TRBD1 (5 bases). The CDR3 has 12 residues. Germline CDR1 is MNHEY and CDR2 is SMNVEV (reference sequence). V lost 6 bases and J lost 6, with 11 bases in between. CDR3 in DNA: TGTGCCAGCAGGGGGCCCGGCGCTGAAGCTTTCTTT. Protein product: CASRGPGAEAFF.

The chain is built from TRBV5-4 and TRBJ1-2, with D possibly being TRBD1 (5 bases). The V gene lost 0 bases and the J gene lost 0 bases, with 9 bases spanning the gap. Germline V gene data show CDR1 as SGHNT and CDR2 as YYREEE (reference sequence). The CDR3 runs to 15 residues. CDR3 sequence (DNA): TGTGCCAGCAGCTTGGAAAGGGACTCTAACTATGGCTACACCTTC. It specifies CASSLERDSNYGYTF. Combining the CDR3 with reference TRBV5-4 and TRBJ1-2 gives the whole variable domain ETGVTQSPTHLIKTRGQQVTLRCSSQSGHNTVSWYQQALGQGPQFIFQYYREEENGRGNFPPRFSGLQFPNYSSELNVNALELDDSALYLCASSLERDSNYGYTFGSGTRLTVV.

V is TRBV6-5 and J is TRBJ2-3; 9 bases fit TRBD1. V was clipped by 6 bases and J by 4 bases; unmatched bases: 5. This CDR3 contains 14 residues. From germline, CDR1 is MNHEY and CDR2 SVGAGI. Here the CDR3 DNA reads TGTGCCAGCAGCGCTCGACAGGGGGCAGATACGCAGTATTTT. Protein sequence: CASSARQGADTQYF.

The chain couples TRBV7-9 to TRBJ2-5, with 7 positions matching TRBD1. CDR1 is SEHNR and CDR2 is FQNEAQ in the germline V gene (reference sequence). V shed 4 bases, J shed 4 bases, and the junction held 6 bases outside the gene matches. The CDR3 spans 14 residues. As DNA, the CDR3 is TGTGCCAGCAGCTCGCAGACAGGGATAGAGACCCAGTACTTC. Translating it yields CASSSQTGIETQYF. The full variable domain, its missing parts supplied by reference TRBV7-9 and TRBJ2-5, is DTGVSQNPRHKITKRGQNVTFRCDPISEHNRLYWYRQTLGQGPEFLTYFQNEAQLEKSRLLSDRFSAERPKGSFSTLEIQRTEQGDSAMYLCASSSQTGIETQYFGPGTRLLVL.

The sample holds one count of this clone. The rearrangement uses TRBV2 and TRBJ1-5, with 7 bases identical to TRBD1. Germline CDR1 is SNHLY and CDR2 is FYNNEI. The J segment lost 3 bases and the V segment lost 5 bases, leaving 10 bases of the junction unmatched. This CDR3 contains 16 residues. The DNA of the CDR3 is TGTGCCAGCAGTCTATTATCGACAGGGTACAATCAGCCCCAGCATTTT. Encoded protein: CASSLLSTGYNQPQHF. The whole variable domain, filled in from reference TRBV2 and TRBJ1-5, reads EPEVTQTPSHQVTQMGQEVILRCVPISNHLYFYWYRQILGQKVEFLVSFYNNEISEKSEIFDDQFSVERPDGSNFTLKIRSTKLEDSAMYFCASSLLSTGYNQPQHFGDGTRLSIL.

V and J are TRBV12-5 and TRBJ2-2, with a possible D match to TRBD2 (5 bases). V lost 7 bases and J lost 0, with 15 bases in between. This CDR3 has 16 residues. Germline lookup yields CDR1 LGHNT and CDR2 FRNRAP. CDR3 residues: CASAFGLISNTGELFF. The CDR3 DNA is TGTGCTAGTGCCTTCGGACTGATTTCGAACACCGGGGAGCTGTTTTTT.

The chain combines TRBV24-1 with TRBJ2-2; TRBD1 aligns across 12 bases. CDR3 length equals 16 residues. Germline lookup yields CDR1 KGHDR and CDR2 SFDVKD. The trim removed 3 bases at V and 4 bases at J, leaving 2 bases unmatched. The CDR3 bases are TGTGCCACCAGTGATCCGGGACAGGGGGCCACCGGGGAGCTGTTTTTT. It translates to CATSDPGQGATGELFF.

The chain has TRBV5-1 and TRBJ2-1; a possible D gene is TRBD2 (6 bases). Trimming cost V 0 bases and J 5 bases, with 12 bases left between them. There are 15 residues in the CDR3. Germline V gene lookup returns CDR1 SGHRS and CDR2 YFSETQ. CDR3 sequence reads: CASSLGTGEHNEQFF. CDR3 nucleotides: TGCGCCAGCAGCTTGGGGACGGGAGAGCACAATGAGCAGTTCTTC.

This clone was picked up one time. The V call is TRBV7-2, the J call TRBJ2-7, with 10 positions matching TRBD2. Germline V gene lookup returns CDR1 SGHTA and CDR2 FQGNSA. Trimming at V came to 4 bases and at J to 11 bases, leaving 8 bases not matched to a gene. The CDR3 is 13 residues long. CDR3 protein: CASSSGTSVRKYF. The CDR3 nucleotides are TGTGCCAGCAGCTCAGGGACTAGCGTAAGAAAGTACTTC.

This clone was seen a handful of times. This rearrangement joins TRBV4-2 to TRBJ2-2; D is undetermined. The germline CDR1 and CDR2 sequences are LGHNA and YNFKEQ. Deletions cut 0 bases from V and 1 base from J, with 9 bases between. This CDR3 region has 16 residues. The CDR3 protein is CASSQDRYQNTGELFF. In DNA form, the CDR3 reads TGTGCCAGCAGCCAAGATCGGTATCAGAACACCGGGGAGCTGTTTTTT.

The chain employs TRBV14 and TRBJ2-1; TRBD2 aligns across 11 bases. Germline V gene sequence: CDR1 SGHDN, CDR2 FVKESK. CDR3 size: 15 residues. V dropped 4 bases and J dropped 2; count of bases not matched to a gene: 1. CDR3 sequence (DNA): TGTGCCAGCAGCCCGACTAGCGGGACCTACAATGAGCAGTTCTTC. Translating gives CASSPTSGTYNEQFF.

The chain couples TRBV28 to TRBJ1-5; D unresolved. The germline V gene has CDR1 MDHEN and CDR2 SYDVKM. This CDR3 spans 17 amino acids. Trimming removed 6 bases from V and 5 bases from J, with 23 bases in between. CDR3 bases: TGTGCCAGCAGGTCGGGCCTATTCCTTAAGGGAGATCAGCCCCAGCATTTT. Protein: CASRSGLFLKGDQPQHF.

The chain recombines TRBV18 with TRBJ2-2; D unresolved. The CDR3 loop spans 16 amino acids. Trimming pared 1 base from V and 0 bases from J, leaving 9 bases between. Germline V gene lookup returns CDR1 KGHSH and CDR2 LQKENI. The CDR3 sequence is CASSPQSHSNTGELFF. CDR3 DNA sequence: TGTGCCAGCTCACCACAAAGCCATTCGAACACCGGGGAGCTGTTTTTT.

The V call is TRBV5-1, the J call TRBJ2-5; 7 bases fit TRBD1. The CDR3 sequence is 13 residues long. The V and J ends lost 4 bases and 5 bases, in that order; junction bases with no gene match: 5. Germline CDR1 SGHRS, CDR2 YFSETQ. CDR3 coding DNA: TGCGCCAGCAGCGTAACAGGGGAGGAGACCCAGTACTTC. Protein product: CASSVTGEETQYF.

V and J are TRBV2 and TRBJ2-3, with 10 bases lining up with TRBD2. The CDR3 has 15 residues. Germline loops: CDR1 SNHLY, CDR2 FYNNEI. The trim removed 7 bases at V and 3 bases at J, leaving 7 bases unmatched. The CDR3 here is CASTHPGLATDTQYF. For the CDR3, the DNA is TGTGCCAGCACCCATCCGGGACTAGCGACAGATACGCAGTATTTT.

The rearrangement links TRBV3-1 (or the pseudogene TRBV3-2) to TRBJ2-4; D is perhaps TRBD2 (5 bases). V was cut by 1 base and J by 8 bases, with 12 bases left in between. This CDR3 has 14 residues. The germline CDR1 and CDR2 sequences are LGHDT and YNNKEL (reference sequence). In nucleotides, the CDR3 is TGTGCCAGCAGCCAAGCCCGTAGCGAGGACATTCAGTACTTC. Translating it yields CASSQARSEDIQYF.

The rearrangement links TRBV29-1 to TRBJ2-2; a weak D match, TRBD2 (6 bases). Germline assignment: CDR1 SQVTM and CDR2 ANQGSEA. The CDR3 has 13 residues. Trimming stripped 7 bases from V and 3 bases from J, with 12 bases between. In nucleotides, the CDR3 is TGCAGCGGGCAGGGACTTCACACCGGGGAGCTGTTTTTT. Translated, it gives CSGQGLHTGELFF.

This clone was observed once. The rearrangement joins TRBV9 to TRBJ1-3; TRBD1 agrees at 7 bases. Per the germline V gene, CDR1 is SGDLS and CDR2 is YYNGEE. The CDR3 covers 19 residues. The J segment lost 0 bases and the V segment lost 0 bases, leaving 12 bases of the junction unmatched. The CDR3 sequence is CASSVEPGRQGVSGNTIYF. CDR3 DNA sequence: TGTGCCAGCAGCGTAGAACCGGGGCGACAGGGTGTCTCTGGAAACACCATATATTTT.

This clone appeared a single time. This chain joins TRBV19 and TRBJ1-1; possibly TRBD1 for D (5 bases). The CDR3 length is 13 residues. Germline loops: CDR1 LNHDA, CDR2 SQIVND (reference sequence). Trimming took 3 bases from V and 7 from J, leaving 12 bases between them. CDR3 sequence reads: CASSILRGGEAFF. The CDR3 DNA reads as TGTGCCAGTAGTATCCTCCGGGGGGGTGAAGCTTTCTTT.

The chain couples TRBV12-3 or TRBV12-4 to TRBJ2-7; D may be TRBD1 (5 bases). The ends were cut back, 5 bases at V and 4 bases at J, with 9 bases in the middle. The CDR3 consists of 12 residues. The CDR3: CASSAQGYEQYF. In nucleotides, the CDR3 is TGTGCCAGCAGTGCCCAGGGTTACGAGCAGTACTTC.

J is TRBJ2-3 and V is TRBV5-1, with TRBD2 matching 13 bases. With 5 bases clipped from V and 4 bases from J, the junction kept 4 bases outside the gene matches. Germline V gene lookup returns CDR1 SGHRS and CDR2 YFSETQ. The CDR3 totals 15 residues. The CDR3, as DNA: TGCGCCAGCAGGGGACTAGCGGGGTTTGCAGATACGCAGTATTTT. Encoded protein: CASRGLAGFADTQYF.

The CDR3 loop is CASSRGISSTDTQYF. The CDR3 DNA is TGTGCCAGCAGCCGGGGGATTTCTAGCACAGATACGCAGTATTTT. The chain links TRBV11-3 to TRBJ2-3; the D gene is possibly TRBD2 (6 bases). The V end lost 5 bases, the J end lost 0 bases, and 12 bases lay between the germline ends. In germline, CDR1 is SGHNT, CDR2 YENEEA. This CDR3 comprises 15 residues.

CDR3: CASSQGAGLYGYTF. In nucleotides, the CDR3 is TGTGCCAGCAGCCAAGGGGCAGGGCTCTATGGCTACACCTTC. This sequence joins TRBV4-2 and TRBJ1-2; D is perhaps TRBD1 (5 bases). CDR3 size: 14 residues. Germline values: CDR1 LGHNA, CDR2 YNFKEQ. Trimming cost V 1 base and J 4 bases, with 10 bases left between them.